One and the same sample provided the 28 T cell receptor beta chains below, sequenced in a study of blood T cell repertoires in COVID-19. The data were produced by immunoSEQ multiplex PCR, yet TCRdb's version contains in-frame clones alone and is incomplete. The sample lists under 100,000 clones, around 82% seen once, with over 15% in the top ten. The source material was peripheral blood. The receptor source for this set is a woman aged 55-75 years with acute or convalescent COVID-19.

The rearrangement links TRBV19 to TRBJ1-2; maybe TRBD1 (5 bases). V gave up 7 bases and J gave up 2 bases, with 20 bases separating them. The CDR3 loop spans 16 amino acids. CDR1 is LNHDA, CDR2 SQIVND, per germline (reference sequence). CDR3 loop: CASMDPRTGENYGYTF. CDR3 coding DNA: TGTGCCAGTATGGATCCTAGAACAGGAGAAAACTATGGCTACACCTTC.

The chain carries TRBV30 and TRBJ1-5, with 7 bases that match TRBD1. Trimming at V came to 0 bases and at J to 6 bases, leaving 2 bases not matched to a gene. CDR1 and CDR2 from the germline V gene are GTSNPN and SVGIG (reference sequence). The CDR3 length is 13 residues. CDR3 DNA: TGTGCCTGGAGTGTACAGGGGACTCAGCCCCAGCATTTT. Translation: CAWSVQGTQPQHF. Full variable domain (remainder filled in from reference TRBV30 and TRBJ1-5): SQTIHQWPATLVQPVGSPLSLECTVEGTSNPNLYWYRQAAGRGLQLLFYSVGIGQISSEVPQNLSASRPQDRQFILSSKKLLLSDSGFYLCAWSVQGTQPQHFGDGTRLSIL.

Written as DNA, the CDR3 is TGTGCCAGTATACAAGACGCCGGGGTTTCGGAGGGTCCCTACACCTTC. This gives the protein CASIQDAGVSEGPYTF. This sequence joins TRBV19 and TRBJ1-2; D not resolved. Trimming pared 7 bases from V and 10 bases from J, leaving 28 bases between. The CDR3 has 16 residues. Germline CDR1 is LNHDA and CDR2 is SQIVND (reference sequence).

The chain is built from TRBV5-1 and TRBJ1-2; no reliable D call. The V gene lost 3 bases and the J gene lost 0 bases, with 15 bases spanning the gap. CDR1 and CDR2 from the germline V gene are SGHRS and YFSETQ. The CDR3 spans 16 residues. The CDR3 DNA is TGCGCCAGCAGCTCCGGACTGTCGTGGACTAACTATGGCTACACCTTC. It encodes CASSSGLSWTNYGYTF. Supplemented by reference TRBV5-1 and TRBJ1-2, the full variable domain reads KAGVTQTPRYLIKTRGQQVTLSCSPISGHRSVSWYQQTPGQGLQFLFEYFSETQRNKGNFPGRFSGRQFSNSRSEMNVSTLELGDSALYLCASSSGLSWTNYGYTFGSGTRLTVV.

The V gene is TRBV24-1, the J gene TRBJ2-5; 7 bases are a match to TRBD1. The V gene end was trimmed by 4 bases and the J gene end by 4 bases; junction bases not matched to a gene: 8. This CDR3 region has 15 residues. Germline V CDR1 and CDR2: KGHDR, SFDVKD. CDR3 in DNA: TGTGCCACCAGTGAGCAGATACAGGGGCGAGAGACCCAGTACTTC. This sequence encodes CATSEQIQGRETQYF.

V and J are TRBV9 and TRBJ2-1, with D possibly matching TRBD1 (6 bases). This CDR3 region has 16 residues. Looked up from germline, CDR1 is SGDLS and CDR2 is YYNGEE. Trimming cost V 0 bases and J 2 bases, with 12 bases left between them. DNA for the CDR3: TGTGCCAGCAGCGTAGTACAGGGCGGTCCCTACAATGAGCAGTTCTTC. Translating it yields CASSVVQGGPYNEQFF. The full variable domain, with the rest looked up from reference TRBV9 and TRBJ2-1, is DSGVTQTPKHLITATGQRVTLRCSPRSGDLSVYWYQQSLDQGLQFLIQYYNGEERAKGNILERFSAQQFPDLHSELNLSSLELGDSALYFCASSVVQGGPYNEQFFGPGTRLTVL.

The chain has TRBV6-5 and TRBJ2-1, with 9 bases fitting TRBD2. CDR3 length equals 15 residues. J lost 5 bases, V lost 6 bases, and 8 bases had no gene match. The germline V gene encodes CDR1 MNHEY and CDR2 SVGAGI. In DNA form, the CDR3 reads TGTGCCAGCAGGGTTGTGGGCGGGAGGGACAATGAGCAGTTCTTC. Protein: CASRVVGGRDNEQFF.

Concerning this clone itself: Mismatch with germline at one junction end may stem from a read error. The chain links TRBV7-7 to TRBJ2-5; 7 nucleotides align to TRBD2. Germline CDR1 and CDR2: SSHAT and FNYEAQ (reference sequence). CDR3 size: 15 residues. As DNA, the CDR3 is TGTGCTAGCAGCAAACCGGGACCAGCGGGGGAGACCCAGTACTTC. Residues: CASSKPGPAGETQYF.

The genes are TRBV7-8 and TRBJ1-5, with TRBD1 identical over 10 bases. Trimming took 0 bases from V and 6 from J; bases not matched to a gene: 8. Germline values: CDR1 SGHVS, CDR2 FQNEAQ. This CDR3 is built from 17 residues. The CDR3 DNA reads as TGTGCCAGCAGCTTAGCGCATTTGGGGACAGGGGTTCAGCCCCAGCATTTT. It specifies CASSLAHLGTGVQPQHF.

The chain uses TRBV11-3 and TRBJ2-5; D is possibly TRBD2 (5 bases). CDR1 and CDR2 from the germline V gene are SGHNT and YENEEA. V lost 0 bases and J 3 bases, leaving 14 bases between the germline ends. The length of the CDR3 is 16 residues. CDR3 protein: CASSLDLWPGKETQYF. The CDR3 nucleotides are TGTGCCAGCAGCTTAGATCTTTGGCCGGGAAAAGAGACCCAGTACTTC.

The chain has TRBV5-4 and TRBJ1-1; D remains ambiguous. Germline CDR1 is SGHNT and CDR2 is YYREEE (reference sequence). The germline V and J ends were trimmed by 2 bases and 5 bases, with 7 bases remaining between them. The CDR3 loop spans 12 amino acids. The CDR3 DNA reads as TGTGCCAGCAGCTTACCGGGGACTGAAGCTTTCTTT. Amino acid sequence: CASSLPGTEAFF.

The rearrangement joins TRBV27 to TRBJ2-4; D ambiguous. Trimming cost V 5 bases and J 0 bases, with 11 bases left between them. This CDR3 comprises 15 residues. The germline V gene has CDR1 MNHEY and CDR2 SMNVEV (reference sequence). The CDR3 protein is CASSPYDSAKNIQYF. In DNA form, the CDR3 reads TGTGCCAGCAGTCCCTACGACTCAGCCAAAAACATTCAGTACTTC.

The CDR3 nucleotides are TGCGCCAGCAACAGCGGGCGTCTGCAAGAGACCCAGTACTTC. It yields the protein CASNSGRLQETQYF. This chain connects TRBV5-1 to TRBJ2-5, with D possibly TRBD2 on 6 matching bases. In germline, CDR1 is SGHRS, CDR2 YFSETQ. The CDR3 has 14 amino acids. V was pared by 6 bases and J by 2 bases, with 14 bases between.

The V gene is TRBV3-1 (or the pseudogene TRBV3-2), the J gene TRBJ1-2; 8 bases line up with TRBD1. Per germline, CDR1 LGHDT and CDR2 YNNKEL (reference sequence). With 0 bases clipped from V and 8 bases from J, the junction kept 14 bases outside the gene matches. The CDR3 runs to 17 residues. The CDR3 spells CASSQDLPGGDPWGYTF. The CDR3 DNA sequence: TGTGCCAGCAGCCAAGATCTTCCAGGGGGCGATCCCTGGGGCTACACCTTC.

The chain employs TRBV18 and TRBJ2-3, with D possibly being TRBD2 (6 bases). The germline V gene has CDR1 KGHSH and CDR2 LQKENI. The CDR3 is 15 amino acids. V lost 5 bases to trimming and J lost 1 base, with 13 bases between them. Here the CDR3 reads CASSGRGGGTDTQYF. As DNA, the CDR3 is TGTGCCAGCTCAGGTCGGGGAGGCGGCACAGATACGCAGTATTTT.

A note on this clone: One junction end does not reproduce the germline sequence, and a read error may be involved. The CDR3 coding sequence is TGTGCCAGTCAGTACCAGGGGCGCCGGGACTTC. This gives the protein CASQYQGRRDF. The gene calls are TRBV19 and TRBJ1-2; weak D call: TRBD1 (6 bases). The CDR3 has 11 amino acids. CDR1 LNHDA and CDR2 SQIVND come from the germline V gene (reference sequence).

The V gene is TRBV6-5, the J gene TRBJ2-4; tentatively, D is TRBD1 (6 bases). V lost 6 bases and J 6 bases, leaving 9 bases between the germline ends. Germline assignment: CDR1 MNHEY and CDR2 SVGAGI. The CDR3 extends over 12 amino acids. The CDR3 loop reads CASSLRGNIQYF. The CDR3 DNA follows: TGTGCCAGCAGCCTCAGGGGAAACATTCAGTACTTC.

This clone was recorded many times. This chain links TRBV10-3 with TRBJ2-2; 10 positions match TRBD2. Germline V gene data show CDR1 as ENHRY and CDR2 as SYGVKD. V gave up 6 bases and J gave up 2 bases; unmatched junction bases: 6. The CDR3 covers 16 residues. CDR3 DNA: TGTGCCATCAGAGCAACTAGCGGGGTAAACACCGGGGAGCTGTTTTTT. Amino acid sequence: CAIRATSGVNTGELFF.

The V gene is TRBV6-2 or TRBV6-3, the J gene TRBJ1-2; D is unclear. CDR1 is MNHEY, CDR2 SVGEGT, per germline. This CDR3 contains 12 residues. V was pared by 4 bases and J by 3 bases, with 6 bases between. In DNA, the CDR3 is TGTGCCAGCAGTTCTAGCCACTATGGCTACACCTTC. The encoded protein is CASSSSHYGYTF.

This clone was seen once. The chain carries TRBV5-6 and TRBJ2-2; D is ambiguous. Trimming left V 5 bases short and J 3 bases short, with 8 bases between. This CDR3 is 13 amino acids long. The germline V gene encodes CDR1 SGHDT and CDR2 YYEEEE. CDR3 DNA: TGTGCCAGCAGTTTTCAGTACACCGGGGAGCTGTTTTTT. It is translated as CASSFQYTGELFF.

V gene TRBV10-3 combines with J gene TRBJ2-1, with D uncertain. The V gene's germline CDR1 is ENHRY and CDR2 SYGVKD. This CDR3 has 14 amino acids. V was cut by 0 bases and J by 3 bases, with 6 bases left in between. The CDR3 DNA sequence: TGTGCCATCAGTGAGTCTCCTAGCTACAATGAGCAGTTCTTC. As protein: CAISESPSYNEQFF.

The CDR3 bases are TGTGCCAGCAAATCAGGGGGCACTGAAGCTTTCTTT. It translates to CASKSGGTEAFF. V and J are TRBV2 and TRBJ1-1; 7 nucleotides line up with TRBD1. CDR3 length: 12 amino acids. Looked up from germline, CDR1 is SNHLY and CDR2 is FYNNEI. J lost 4 bases, V lost 7 bases, and 3 bases had no gene match. Full variable domain (outside the CDR3, taken from reference TRBV2 and TRBJ1-1): EPEVTQTPSHQVTQMGQEVILRCVPISNHLYFYWYRQILGQKVEFLVSFYNNEISEKSEIFDDQFSVERPDGSNFTLKIRSTKLEDSAMYFCASKSGGTEAFFGQGTRLTVV.

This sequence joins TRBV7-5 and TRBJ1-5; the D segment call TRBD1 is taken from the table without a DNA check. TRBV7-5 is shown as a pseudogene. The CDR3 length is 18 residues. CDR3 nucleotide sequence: TGTGCCAGAAGCTCTACCAGAATTACCGGGACAGGGGATCAGCCCCAGCATTTT. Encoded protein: CARSSTRITGTGDQPQHF.

The CDR3 loop reads CASSVVAMETSGNTIYF. The CDR3 nucleotides read TGTGCCAGCAGCGTAGTAGCTATGGAGACCTCTGGAAACACCATATATTTT. The chain couples TRBV9 to TRBJ1-3; D call uncertain. Germline CDR1 reads SGDLS; CDR2 reads YYNGEE. This CDR3 has 17 residues. Trimming removed 0 bases at V and 0 bases at J, with 13 bases between.

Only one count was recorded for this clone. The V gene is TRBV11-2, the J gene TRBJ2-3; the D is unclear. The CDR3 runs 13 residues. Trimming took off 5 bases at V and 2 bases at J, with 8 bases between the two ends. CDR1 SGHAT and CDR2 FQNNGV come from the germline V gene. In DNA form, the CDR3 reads TGTGCCAGCAGCACAAAGTACACAGATACGCAGTATTTT. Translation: CASSTKYTDTQYF. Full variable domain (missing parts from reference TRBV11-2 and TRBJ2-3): EAGVAQSPRYKIIEKRQSVAFWCNPISGHATLYWYQQILGQGPKLLIQFQNNGVVDDSQLPKDRFSAERLKGVDSTLKIQPAKLEDSAVYLCASSTKYTDTQYFGPGTRLTVL.

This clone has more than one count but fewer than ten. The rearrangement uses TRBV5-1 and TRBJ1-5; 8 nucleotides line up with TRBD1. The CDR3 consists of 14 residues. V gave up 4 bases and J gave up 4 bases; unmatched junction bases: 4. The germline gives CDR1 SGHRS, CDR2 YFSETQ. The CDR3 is CASSVTGGNQPQHF. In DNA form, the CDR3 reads TGCGCCAGCAGCGTTACAGGGGGGAATCAGCCCCAGCATTTT.

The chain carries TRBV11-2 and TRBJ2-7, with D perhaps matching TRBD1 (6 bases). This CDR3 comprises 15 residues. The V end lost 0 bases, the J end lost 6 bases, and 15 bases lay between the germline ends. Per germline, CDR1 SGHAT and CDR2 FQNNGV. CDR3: CASSLEGNPRGEQYF. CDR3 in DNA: TGTGCCAGCAGCTTAGAGGGCAACCCCAGGGGCGAGCAGTACTTC.

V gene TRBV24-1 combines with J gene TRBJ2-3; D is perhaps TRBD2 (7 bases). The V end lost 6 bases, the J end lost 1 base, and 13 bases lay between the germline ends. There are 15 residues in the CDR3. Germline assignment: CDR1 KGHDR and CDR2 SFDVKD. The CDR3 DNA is TGTGCCACCAGTCGAGGGGGGGAGGGCACAGATACGCAGTATTTT. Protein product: CATSRGGEGTDTQYF.